A selection of T cell receptor beta chains follows, all from one sample in a study of T cells in localized non-small cell lung cancer. Sequencing was performed with immunoSEQ multiplex PCR; in TCRdb, only in-frame clones are kept and a portion is missing. The sample consists of more than 1,500 clones, under 45% of them appearing once. Sample: lung tumor tissue, taken before any cancer treatment. The receptors come from a woman aged 35-70 years with stage I lung adenocarcinoma. CDR3s include the opening cysteine and the closing phenylalanine or tryptophan.

TRBV6-8	12	TRBJ2-7	CASGATLIEQYF
TRBV6-8	13	TRBJ1-1	CAISPDRGTEAFF
TRBV19	16	TRBJ2-7	CASSPFLAGAGGEQYF
TRBV15	15	TRBJ1-4	CATSRRTGGREKLFF
TRBV9	13	TRBJ1-6	CATTGTGDSPLHF
TRBV19	13	TRBJ2-1	CASNPTGGSEQFF
TRBV11-3	15	TRBJ2-1	CASSQSGGLYNEQFF
TRBV6-8	15	TRBJ1-2	CASSYRPTGNYGYTF
TRBV29-1	13	TRBJ1-1	CSASEGGGTEAFF
TRBV6-8	15	TRBJ1-3	CASSEVFYSGNTIYF
TRBV6-8	16	TRBJ1-1	CASSLRRTGSNTEAFF
TRBV30	14	TRBJ1-4	CAWSGQGGGEKLFF
TRBV2	14	TRBJ2-7	CASSERPTSYEQYF
TRBV19	12	TRBJ1-4	CASSISREKLFF
TRBV30	12	TRBJ2-7	CAWGVQGYEQYF
TRBV5-1	16	TRBJ1-3	CASSSGPGSSGNTIYF
TRBV14	15	TRBJ2-7	CASSPWAGAIYEQYF
TRBV15	15	TRBJ2-7	CATSRGFTGEGEQYF
TRBV5-1	16	TRBJ1-3	CASSFTTADSGNTIYF
TRBV19	16	TRBJ1-1	CASSPPGGHWNTEAFF
TRBV6-8	14	TRBJ2-1	CASSPGRTYNEQFF
TRBV6-8	16	TRBJ2-7	CASSPGQGISSYEQYF
TRBV9	16	TRBJ1-6	CASSPRGSGGNSPLHF
TRBV19	16	TRBJ1-1	CASSTGTGRENTEAFF
TRBV19	16	TRBJ1-5	CASSGTGDLRNQPQHF
TRBV9	12	TRBJ2-7	CASRYSSYEQYF
TRBV14	13	TRBJ2-1	CASSQYQGDEQFF
TRBV15	14	TRBJ2-2	CAVTTDPNTGELFF
TRBV18	13	TRBJ1-1	CASSRPGNTEAFF
TRBV18	14	TRBJ2-3	CASSRLAGTDTQYF
TRBV29-1	12	TRBJ1-1	CSHRDGNTEAFF
TRBV6-8	15	TRBJ1-6	CASSYGDRNNSPLHF
TRBV9	15	TRBJ2-3	CTSSGTNAGTDTQYF